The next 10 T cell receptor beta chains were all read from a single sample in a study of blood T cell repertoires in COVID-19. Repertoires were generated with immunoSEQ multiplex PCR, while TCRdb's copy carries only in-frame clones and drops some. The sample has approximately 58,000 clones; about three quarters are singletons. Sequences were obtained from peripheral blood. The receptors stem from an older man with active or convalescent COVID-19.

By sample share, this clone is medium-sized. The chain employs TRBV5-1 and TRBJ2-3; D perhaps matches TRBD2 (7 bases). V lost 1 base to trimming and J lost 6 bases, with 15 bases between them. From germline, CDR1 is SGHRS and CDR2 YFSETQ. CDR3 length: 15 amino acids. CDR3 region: CASSLNGGPLDTQYF. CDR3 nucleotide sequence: TGCGCCAGCAGCTTGAACGGGGGGCCCCTCGATACGCAGTATTTT.

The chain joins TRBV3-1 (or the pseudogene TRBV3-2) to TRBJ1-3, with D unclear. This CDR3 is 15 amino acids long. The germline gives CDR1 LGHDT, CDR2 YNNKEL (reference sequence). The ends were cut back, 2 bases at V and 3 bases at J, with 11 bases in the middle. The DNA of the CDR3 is TGTGCCAGCAGCCAACGGGAGCGTCTTGGAAACACCATATATTTT. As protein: CASSQRERLGNTIYF.

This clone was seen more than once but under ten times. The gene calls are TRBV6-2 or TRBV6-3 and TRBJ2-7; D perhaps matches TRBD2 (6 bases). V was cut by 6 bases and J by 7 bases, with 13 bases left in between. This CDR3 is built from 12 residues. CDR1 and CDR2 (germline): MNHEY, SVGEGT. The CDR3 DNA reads TGTGCCAGCAGCTTTGGGGCGGGAGAGCAGTACTTC. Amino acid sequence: CASSFGAGEQYF.

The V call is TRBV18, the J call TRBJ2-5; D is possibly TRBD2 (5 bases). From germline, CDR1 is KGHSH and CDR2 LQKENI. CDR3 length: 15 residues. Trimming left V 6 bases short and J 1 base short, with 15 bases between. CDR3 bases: TGTGCCAGCTCCGTCAGTGGGAGCCTCCAAGAGACCCAGTACTTC. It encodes CASSVSGSLQETQYF.

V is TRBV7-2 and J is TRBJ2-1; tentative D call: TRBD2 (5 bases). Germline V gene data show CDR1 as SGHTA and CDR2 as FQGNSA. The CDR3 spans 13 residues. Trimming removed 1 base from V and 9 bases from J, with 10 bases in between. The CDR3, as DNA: TGTGCCAGCAGCTTAGGATTTCGGGGTGAGCAGTTCTTC. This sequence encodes CASSLGFRGEQFF.

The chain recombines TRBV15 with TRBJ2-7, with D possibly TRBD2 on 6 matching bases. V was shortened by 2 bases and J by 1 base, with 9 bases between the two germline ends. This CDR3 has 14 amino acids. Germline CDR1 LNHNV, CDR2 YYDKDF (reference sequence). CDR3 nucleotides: TGTGCCACCAGCAGACCCGGGAGATCCTACGAGCAGTACTTC. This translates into CATSRPGRSYEQYF.

The CDR3 region has the DNA TGTGCCAGCAGCTTTCCGGGACAGGGGGTCGAGCAGTACTTC. It encodes CASSFPGQGVEQYF. The chain recombines TRBV11-1 with TRBJ2-7, with TRBD1 matching over 11 bases. Trimming took 3 bases from V and 6 from J; bases not matched to a gene: 4. CDR1 SGHAT and CDR2 FQDESV come from the germline V gene (reference sequence). This CDR3 has 14 amino acids.

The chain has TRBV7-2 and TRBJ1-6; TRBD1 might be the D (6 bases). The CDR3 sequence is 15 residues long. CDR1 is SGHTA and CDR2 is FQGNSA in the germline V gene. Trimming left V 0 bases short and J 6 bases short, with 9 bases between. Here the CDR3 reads CASSLAGGFNSPLHF. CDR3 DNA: TGTGCCAGCAGCTTAGCTGGGGGCTTTAATTCACCCCTCCACTTT.

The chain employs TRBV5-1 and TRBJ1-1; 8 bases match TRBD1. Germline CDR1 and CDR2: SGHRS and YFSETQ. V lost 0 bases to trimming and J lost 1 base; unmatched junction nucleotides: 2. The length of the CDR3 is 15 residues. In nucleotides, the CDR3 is TGCGCCAGCAGCTTGGTTGGGACAGGGAACACTGAAGCTTTCTTT. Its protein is CASSLVGTGNTEAFF.

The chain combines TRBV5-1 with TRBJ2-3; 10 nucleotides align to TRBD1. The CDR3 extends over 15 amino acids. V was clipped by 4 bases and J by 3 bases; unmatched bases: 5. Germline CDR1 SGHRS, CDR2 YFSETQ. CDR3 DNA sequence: TGCGCCAGCAGCCCCCGGGACAGGGGAACAGATACGCAGTATTTT. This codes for CASSPRDRGTDTQYF.